Listed here are 23 T cell receptor beta chains from one sample, sequenced in a study of T cell changes during pregnancy in multiple sclerosis. The protocol was immunoSEQ multiplex PCR, while the TCRdb copy is restricted to in-frame clones and leaves out a portion. The sample carries more than 65,000 clones, 90% to 95% recorded once. The source was peripheral blood, collected in the first trimester of pregnancy. The receptor source for this set is a female donor with multiple sclerosis, enrolled in a pregnancy study.

The chain joins TRBV6-6 to TRBJ1-2; D may be TRBD1 (6 bases). V lost 7 bases to trimming and J lost 0 bases, with 15 bases between them. This CDR3 is 15 amino acids long. CDR1 and CDR2 (germline): MNHNY, SVGAGI (reference sequence). CDR3 amino acids: CASTEGSGANYGYTF. DNA of the CDR3: TGTGCCAGCACCGAGGGGTCAGGGGCTAACTATGGCTACACCTTC.

The V and J genes are TRBV7-9 and TRBJ1-1; 7 positions match TRBD1. The germline CDR1 and CDR2 sequences are SEHNR and FQNEAQ (reference sequence). CDR3 length: 12 residues. V was pared by 1 base and J by 9 bases, with 2 bases of the junction left unmatched. The CDR3 bases are TGTGCCAGCAGCTTAGAGACAGGGCAAGCTTTCTTT. It encodes CASSLETGQAFF.

CDR3 protein: CASSLPLAGLADTQYF. The CDR3, as DNA: TGCGCCAGCAGCTTACCGCTAGCGGGACTAGCAGATACGCAGTATTTT. This chain joins TRBV5-1 and TRBJ2-3; 9 positions agree with TRBD2. This CDR3 spans 16 amino acids. The junction had 8 bases not matched to a gene; V was cut back by 2 bases and J by 4 bases. CDR1 is SGHRS, CDR2 YFSETQ, per germline.

This clone was counted a single time. The chain joins TRBV30 to TRBJ1-2, with TRBD1 identical over 8 bases. Germline CDR1 and CDR2: GTSNPN and SVGIG (reference sequence). V trimming: 6 bases; J trimming: 3 bases; junction bases outside the gene matches: 6. The CDR3 runs to 13 residues. CDR3 sequence (DNA): TGTGCCTGCTCAGGGGGCTTGGACTATGGCTACACCTTC. Its protein product is CACSGGLDYGYTF.

This clone has just a few counts. The chain links TRBV11-3 to TRBJ1-2, with D perhaps TRBD1 (6 bases). Germline CDR1 SGHNT, CDR2 YENEEA. V dropped 5 bases and J dropped 5 bases, with 9 bases sitting between them. The CDR3 consists of 12 residues. CDR3 nucleotides: TGTGCCAGCAGCGTCGACAGGTATGGCTACACCTTC. Its protein product is CASSVDRYGYTF.

The chain couples TRBV27 to TRBJ2-1; the match to TRBD1 covers 10 bases. Germline-derived CDR1 and CDR2 are MNHEY and SMNVEV (reference sequence). The CDR3 length is 13 residues. V shed 5 bases and J 10 bases; nucleotides not matched to a gene: 5. The CDR3 coding sequence is TGTGCCAGCAGTCCTGGACAGGGGGGAGAGCAGTTCTTC. Its protein product is CASSPGQGGEQFF.

This clone was counted once. The gene calls are TRBV19 and TRBJ1-5; D is possibly TRBD1 (6 bases). The CDR3 runs 15 residues. The V end was cut by 1 base, the J end by 5 bases, with 12 bases between. Germline CDR1 LNHDA, CDR2 SQIVND (reference sequence). CDR3: CASSIGPPGDQPQHF. The CDR3 DNA is TGTGCCAGTAGTATAGGCCCCCCAGGGGATCAGCCCCAGCATTTT.

The V call is TRBV6-1, the J call TRBJ2-6, with D perhaps TRBD1 (8 bases). With 4 bases removed from V and 1 base from J, the gap between germline ends came to 14 bases. The CDR3 sequence is 17 residues long. Germline V gives CDR1 MNHNS, CDR2 SASEGT. CDR3 in amino acids: CASSVDRGGSGANVLTF. CDR3 in DNA: TGTGCCAGCAGTGTCGACAGGGGAGGGTCTGGGGCCAACGTCCTGACTTTC.

The chain combines TRBV28 with TRBJ1-5; 7 bases map to TRBD1. There are 16 residues in the CDR3. Germline CDR1 is MDHEN and CDR2 is SYDVKM. Trimming at V came to 5 bases and at J to 2 bases, leaving 9 bases not matched to a gene. The CDR3 coding sequence is TGTGCCAGCAGTACAGAATCCGGGACAGGCAATCAGCCCCAGCATTTT. This codes for CASSTESGTGNQPQHF.

The chain carries TRBV7-8 and TRBJ2-1; 14 bases are shared with TRBD2. V lost 3 bases, J lost 0 bases, and 4 bases stayed unmatched. CDR3 length: 18 amino acids. Germline CDR1 is SGHVS and CDR2 is FQNEAQ. The CDR3 reads CASSFRTSGGSSYNEQFF. The CDR3 coding sequence is TGTGCCAGCAGCTTCCGGACTAGCGGGGGGAGCTCCTACAATGAGCAGTTCTTC.

The chain has TRBV19 and TRBJ2-5; the D gene is possibly TRBD1 (6 bases). Trimming left V 6 bases short and J 4 bases short, with 18 bases between. Germline loops: CDR1 LNHDA, CDR2 SQIVND (reference sequence). This CDR3 is built from 15 residues. The CDR3 bases are TGTGCCAGTAGCAAGATAACGACAGGAGGAGAGACCCAGTACTTC. This codes for CASSKITTGGETQYF.

The chain links TRBV10-2 to TRBJ1-1; weak D call: TRBD1 (6 bases). The ends were cut back, 2 bases at V and 0 bases at J, with 22 bases in the middle. Germline V gene lookup returns CDR1 WSHSY and CDR2 SAAADI. This CDR3 is 19 amino acids long. The CDR3 is CASSELSRGLAYMNTEAFF. In nucleotides, the CDR3 is TGCGCCAGCAGTGAGCTCTCCAGGGGTCTCGCTTACATGAACACTGAAGCTTTCTTT.

The chain joins TRBV7-2 to TRBJ2-7; no clear D gene. V lost 3 bases to trimming and J lost 2 bases, with 14 bases between them. This CDR3 has 15 amino acids. Germline V gene sequence: CDR1 SGHTA, CDR2 FQGNSA. This CDR3 reads CASSLQVSGPYEQYF. The CDR3 DNA is TGTGCCAGCAGCTTGCAGGTCTCAGGTCCCTACGAGCAGTACTTC.

The table lists this clone with a count of one. The chain has TRBV27 and TRBJ1-2; TRBD1 agrees at 9 bases. The germline gives CDR1 MNHEY, CDR2 SMNVEV (reference sequence). This CDR3 is built from 18 residues. Trimming at V came to 4 bases and at J to 4 bases, leaving 16 bases not matched to a gene. CDR3 loop: CASSWGTDRGGIGYGYTF. The CDR3 DNA reads TGTGCCAGCAGTTGGGGGACGGACAGGGGAGGAATTGGCTATGGCTACACCTTC.

V is TRBV5-1 and J is TRBJ2-3; weak D call: TRBD2 (6 bases). Trimming removed 1 base from V and 2 bases from J, with 14 bases in between. Per the germline V gene, CDR1 is SGHRS and CDR2 is YFSETQ. The CDR3 is 16 residues long. CDR3: CASSLIIGLTTDTQYF. CDR3 DNA: TGCGCCAGCAGCTTGATTATCGGACTAACCACAGATACGCAGTATTTT.

This rearrangement joins TRBV15 to TRBJ1-4; no firm D call. This CDR3 has 17 amino acids. CDR1 and CDR2 (germline): LNHNV, YYDKDF (reference sequence). V lost 0 bases to trimming and J lost 5 bases, with 16 bases between them. The CDR3 spells CATSRDRKTRRNEKLFF. Here the CDR3 DNA reads TGTGCCACCAGCAGAGATCGTAAGACACGGAGGAATGAAAAACTGTTTTTT.

The CDR3 nucleotides read TGTGCCAGCAGCCGGACTAGCGGTCGCGAGCAGTACTTC. It specifies CASSRTSGREQYF. J is TRBJ2-7 and V is TRBV7-9; 10 nucleotides align to TRBD2. The CDR3 extends over 13 amino acids. V trimming: 5 bases; J trimming: 6 bases; junction bases outside the gene matches: 4. Germline V gene sequence: CDR1 SEHNR, CDR2 FQNEAQ (reference sequence).

The J gene is TRBJ1-6, the V gene TRBV2; 7 bases are a match to TRBD1. V lost 3 bases, J lost 10 bases, and 6 bases stayed unmatched. Looked up from germline, CDR1 is SNHLY and CDR2 is FYNNEI. The CDR3 length is 14 residues. The DNA for the CDR3 is TGTGCCAGCAGTGAGGGGGACAGTTTATCACCCCTCCACTTT. Translation gives CASSEGDSLSPLHF.

This chain connects TRBV7-2 to TRBJ2-7; a weak D match, TRBD1 (6 bases). The CDR3 runs 15 residues. The V gene lost 3 bases and the J gene lost 0 bases, with 12 bases spanning the gap. Looked up from germline, CDR1 is SGHTA and CDR2 is FQGNSA. Written as DNA, the CDR3 is TGTGCCAGCAGCTTCGGCCCAGGGGACTCCTACGAGCAGTACTTC. Protein product: CASSFGPGDSYEQYF.

The chain employs TRBV18 and TRBJ1-3; D possibly corresponds to TRBD1 (5 bases). CDR1 is KGHSH, CDR2 LQKENI, per germline. There are 15 residues in the CDR3. V was pared by 2 bases and J by 0 bases, with 8 bases between. The CDR3 DNA reads as TGTGCCAGCTCACCAAGGAGGGGCTCTGGAAACACCATATATTTT. Translation gives CASSPRRGSGNTIYF.

V usage is TRBV2 and J usage is TRBJ1-5, with TRBD1 matching 7 bases. Per germline, CDR1 SNHLY and CDR2 FYNNEI. V shed 6 bases and J 4 bases; nucleotides not matched to a gene: 6. The CDR3 contains 14 residues. The CDR3: CASSRDSQNQPQHF. The CDR3 DNA reads as TGTGCCAGCAGCAGGGACAGTCAAAATCAGCCCCAGCATTTT.

The chain is built from TRBV5-1 and TRBJ1-3; D might be TRBD1 (6 bases). V was shortened by 3 bases and J by 4 bases, with 14 bases between the two germline ends. The CDR3 loop spans 15 amino acids. CDR1 is SGHRS, CDR2 YFSETQ, per germline. The CDR3 protein is CASSSGGGNGNTIYF. In DNA form, the CDR3 reads TGCGCCAGCAGCTCTGGTGGGGGCAACGGAAACACCATATATTTT.

J is TRBJ2-1 and V is TRBV18; 8 nucleotides agree with TRBD2. V was clipped by 6 bases and J by 1 base; unmatched bases: 8. This CDR3 spans 16 amino acids. Germline V gene sequence: CDR1 KGHSH, CDR2 LQKENI. The CDR3 reads CASSQVASGSYNEQFF. The CDR3 DNA reads as TGTGCCAGCTCCCAGGTGGCTAGCGGGTCCTACAATGAGCAGTTCTTC.